The rows below give T cell receptor beta chains drawn from one sample of a study of blood T cell repertoires in COVID-19. Here immunoSEQ multiplex PCR was the method, and the copy in TCRdb shows in-frame clones only, minus some. The sample records approximately 300,000 clones, approximately 86% being singletons. Sequencing was performed on peripheral blood. Every receptor here comes from a human donor with COVID-19, enrolled during active disease. The donor label of this sample is uncertain. Both conserved end residues are part of each CDR3. The D gene is left open where the match is weak. A row's size may be missing; if present it is once, few, many or a size class.

clone_size j_call d_call v_call cdr3_aa cdr3_nt
. TRBJ2-1 . TRBV19 CASSTTRDNEQFF TGTGCCAGTAGTACGACTAGGGACAATGAGCAGTTCTTC
. TRBJ2-7 TRBD2 TRBV27 CASSDMLAGGSFYEQYF TGTGCCAGCAGTGATATGCTAGCGGGAGGGTCTTTCTACGAGCAGTACTTC
. TRBJ2-7 . TRBV21-1 CASSDSHPGSTYEQYF TGTGCCAGCAGCGATTCCCACCCGGGGTCTACCTACGAGCAGTACTTC
. TRBJ1-2 . TRBV4-3 CASSPGGNYGYTF TGCGCCAGCAGCCCGGGTGGGAACTATGGCTACACCTTC
. TRBJ2-5 . TRBV7-7 CASSLPGLQETQYF TGTGCTAGCAGCTTACCGGGACTGCAAGAGACCCAGTACTTC
few TRBJ2-7 . TRBV6-6 CASSYLSGDEQYF TGTGCCAGCAGTTACCTATCCGGGGACGAGCAGTACTTC
. TRBJ2-1 TRBD1 TRBV5-4 CASTVQTGGNEQFF TGTGCCAGCACCGTACAGACAGGGGGCAATGAGCAGTTCTTC
. TRBJ1-5 . TRBV7-9 CASSLAGGNQPQHF TGTGCCAGCAGCTTAGCCGGGGGGAATCAGCCCCAGCATTTT
. TRBJ1-3 . TRBV18 CASSPSQGRGGNTIYF TGTGCCAGCTCACCCTCACAGGGAAGGGGCGGAAACACCATATATTTT
. TRBJ2-3 . TRBV7-3 CASSPLTSADTQYF TGTGCCAGCAGCCCATTAACCTCGGCAGATACGCAGTATTTT
. TRBJ2-2 TRBD2 TRBV4-2 CASSQVGTSGRNTGELFF TGTGCCAGCAGCCAAGTCGGGACTAGCGGACGAAACACCGGGGAGCTGTTTTTT
once TRBJ2-2 TRBD1 TRBV7-3 CASSSDRASGELFF TGTGCCAGCAGCTCCGACAGGGCGTCGGGGGAGCTGTTTTTT
. TRBJ1-2 . TRBV28 CASSSVKGLMYGYTF TGTGCCAGCAGTTCCGTAAAGGGGTTAATGTATGGCTACACCTTC
. TRBJ1-1 TRBD1 TRBV4-1 CASSRAQQGRTEAFF TGCGCCAGCAGCAGAGCTCAACAGGGGAGAACTGAAGCTTTCTTT
. TRBJ2-3 TRBD2 TRBV18 CASSPPAAGGGTDTQYF TGTGCCAGCTCACCACCTGCCGCGGGGGGGGGCACAGATACGCAGTATTTT
. TRBJ1-1 . TRBV19 CASSALRPSEAFF TGTGCCAGTAGTGCCTTGAGGCCTAGTGAAGCTTTCTTT
few TRBJ2-7 . TRBV7-2 CASSLDHSSYEQYF TGTGCCAGCAGCTTAGACCACAGCTCCTACGAGCAGTACTTC
. TRBJ2-1 TRBD2 TRBV7-3 CATEPGPLAGGGNEQFF TGTGCCACAGAGCCCGGGCCTCTAGCGGGAGGAGGCAATGAGCAGTTCTTC
. TRBJ1-2 . TRBV6-5 CASRRGGVHGYTF TGTGCCAGCAGAAGAGGAGGAGTCCATGGCTACACCTTC
. TRBJ1-2 . TRBV9 CASSAVPGVVGYTF TGTGCCAGCAGCGCAGTACCGGGGGTAGTTGGCTACACCTTC
. TRBJ1-4 . TRBV6-5 CASSSPNRATNEKLFF TGTGCCAGCAGTTCTCCGAACAGAGCAACTAATGAAAAACTGTTTTTT
. TRBJ2-1 TRBD2 TRBV5-1 CASERLAGVTEQFF TGCGCCAGTGAGAGGCTAGCGGGAGTCACTGAGCAGTTCTTC
many TRBJ1-1 TRBD1 TRBV29-1 CSVVPPGQGSTEAFF TGCAGCGTTGTCCCCCCAGGACAGGGGAGCACTGAAGCTTTCTTT
. TRBJ1-2 . TRBV5-6 CASSLSPRGGGYTF TGTGCCAGCAGCTTATCCCCTAGAGGGGGTGGCTACACCTTC
. TRBJ1-1 TRBD1 TRBV27 CASSLGGGGMNTEAFF TGTGCCAGCAGTTTAGGTGGAGGGGGCATGAACACTGAAGCTTTCTTT
. TRBJ1-1 . TRBV29-1 CSVGREGTEAFF TGCAGCGTTGGAAGGGAGGGCACTGAAGCTTTCTTT
. TRBJ1-2 . TRBV6-5 CASSRGDLNYGYTF TGTGCCAGCAGTCGTGGAGACCTTAACTATGGCTACACCTTC
. TRBJ2-1 TRBD2 TRBV4-1 CASSQDQRGYNEQFF TGCGCCAGCAGCCAAGATCAGCGGGGCTACAATGAGCAGTTCTTC
many TRBJ2-7 TRBD2 TRBV5-4 CASRLAGAHEQYF TGTGCCAGCAGACTAGCGGGAGCCCACGAGCAGTACTTC
. TRBJ2-1 . TRBV28 CASTGDNEQFF TGTGCCAGCACGGGGGACAATGAGCAGTTCTTC
. TRBJ1-5 . TRBV7-2 CASSSGAINQPQHF TGTGCCAGCAGCTCAGGGGCCATTAATCAGCCCCAGCATTTT
few TRBJ2-7 . TRBV27 CASSPYTRIYEQYF TGTGCCAGCAGTCCGTACACACGAATCTACGAGCAGTACTTC
. TRBJ2-3 TRBD2 TRBV10-1 CASSESGTSGRNLRPDTQYF TGCGCCAGCAGTGAGTCTGGGACTAGCGGGAGGAACCTACGGCCAGATACGCAGTATTTT
. TRBJ2-1 TRBD2 TRBV27 CASSTGLAVPGRNEQFF TGTGCCAGCAGTACGGGACTAGCGGTCCCCGGGCGGAATGAGCAGTTCTTC
. TRBJ1-2 TRBD1 TRBV6-1 CASSERTGGGYYGYTF TGTGCCAGCAGTGAGAGGACAGGGGGCGGTTACTATGGCTACACCTTC
. TRBJ1-1 . TRBV19 CASSIIMNTEAFF TGTGCCAGTAGTATAATTATGAACACTGAAGCTTTCTTT
. TRBJ1-1 . TRBV5-4 CASSFGNTEAFF TGTGCCAGCAGTTTCGGGAACACTGAAGCTTTCTTT
. TRBJ2-7 TRBD1 TRBV19 CASSIGTGSGEQYF TGTGCCAGTAGTATAGGGACAGGCTCCGGCGAGCAGTACTTC
. TRBJ1-5 . TRBV6-2/TRBV6-3 CASSSEGYSNQPQHF TGTGCCAGCAGTTCCGAGGGATATAGCAATCAGCCCCAGCATTTT
. TRBJ1-3 . TRBV2 CASIRGSSGNTIYF TGTGCCAGCATAAGGGGGAGCTCTGGAAACACCATATATTTT
. TRBJ2-1 . TRBV13 CASGSQRVYYNEQFF TGTGCCAGCGGCTCCCAGCGGGTGTACTACAATGAGCAGTTCTTC